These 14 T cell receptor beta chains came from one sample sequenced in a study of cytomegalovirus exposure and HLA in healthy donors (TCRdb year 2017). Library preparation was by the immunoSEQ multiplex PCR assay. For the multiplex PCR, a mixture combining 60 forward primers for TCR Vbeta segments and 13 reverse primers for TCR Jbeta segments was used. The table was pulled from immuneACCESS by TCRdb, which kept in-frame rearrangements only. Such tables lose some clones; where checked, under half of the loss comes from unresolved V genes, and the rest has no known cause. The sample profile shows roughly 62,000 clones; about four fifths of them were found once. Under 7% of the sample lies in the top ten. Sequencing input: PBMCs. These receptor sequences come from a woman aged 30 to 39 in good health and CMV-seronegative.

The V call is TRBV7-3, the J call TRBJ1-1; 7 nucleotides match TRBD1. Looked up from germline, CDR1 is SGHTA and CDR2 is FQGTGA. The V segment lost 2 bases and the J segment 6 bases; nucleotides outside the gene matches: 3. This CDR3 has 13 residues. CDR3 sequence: CASSLDRASEAFF. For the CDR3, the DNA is TGTGCCAGCAGCTTAGACAGGGCTTCTGAAGCTTTCTTT.

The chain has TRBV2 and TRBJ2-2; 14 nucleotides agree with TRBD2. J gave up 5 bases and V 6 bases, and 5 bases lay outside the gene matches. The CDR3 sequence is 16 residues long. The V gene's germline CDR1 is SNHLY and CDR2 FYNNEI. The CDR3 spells CASSGTSGSGTGELFF. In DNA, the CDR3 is TGTGCCAGCAGCGGGACTAGCGGGAGCGGGACCGGGGAGCTGTTTTTT. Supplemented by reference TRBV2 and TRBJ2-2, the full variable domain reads EPEVTQTPSHQVTQMGQEVILRCVPISNHLYFYWYRQILGQKVEFLVSFYNNEISEKSEIFDDQFSVERPDGSNFTLKIRSTKLEDSAMYFCASSGTSGSGTGELFFGEGSRLTVL.

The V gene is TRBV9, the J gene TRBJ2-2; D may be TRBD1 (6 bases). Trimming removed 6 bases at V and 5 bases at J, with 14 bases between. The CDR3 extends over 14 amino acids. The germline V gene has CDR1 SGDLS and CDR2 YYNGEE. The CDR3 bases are TGTGCCAGCAACGATCCAGGGGTTACCGGGGAGCTGTTTTTT. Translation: CASNDPGVTGELFF.

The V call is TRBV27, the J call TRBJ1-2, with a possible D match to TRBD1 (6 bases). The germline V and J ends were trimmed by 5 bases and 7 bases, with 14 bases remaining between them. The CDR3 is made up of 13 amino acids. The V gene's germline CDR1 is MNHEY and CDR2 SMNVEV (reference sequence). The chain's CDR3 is CASSVQGTPGYTF. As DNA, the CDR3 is TGTGCCAGCAGTGTACAGGGTACTCCTGGCTACACCTTC.

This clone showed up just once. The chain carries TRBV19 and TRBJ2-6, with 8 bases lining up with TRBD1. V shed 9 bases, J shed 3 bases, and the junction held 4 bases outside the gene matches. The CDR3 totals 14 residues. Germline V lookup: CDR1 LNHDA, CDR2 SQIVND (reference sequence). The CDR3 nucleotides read TGTGCCAGCGGCAGGGGGCTTGGGGCCAACGTCCTGACTTTC. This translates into CASGRGLGANVLTF.

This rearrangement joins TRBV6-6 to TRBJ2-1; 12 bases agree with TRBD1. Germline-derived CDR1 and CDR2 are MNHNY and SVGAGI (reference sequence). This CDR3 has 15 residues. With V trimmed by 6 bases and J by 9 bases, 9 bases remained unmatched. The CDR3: CASRNRDRGPGEQFF. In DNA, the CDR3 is TGTGCCAGCAGAAACCGGGACAGGGGGCCAGGTGAGCAGTTCTTC.

The CDR3: CASSLGTGTGGAITEAFF. For the CDR3, the DNA is TGCGCCAGCAGCTTGGGAACCGGGACAGGGGGCGCAATCACTGAAGCTTTCTTT. The chain employs TRBV5-1 and TRBJ1-1; 12 bases agree with TRBD1. This CDR3 spans 18 amino acids. After removal of 0 bases from V and 4 bases from J, the junction contained 10 bases not matched to a gene. Germline lookup yields CDR1 SGHRS and CDR2 YFSETQ.

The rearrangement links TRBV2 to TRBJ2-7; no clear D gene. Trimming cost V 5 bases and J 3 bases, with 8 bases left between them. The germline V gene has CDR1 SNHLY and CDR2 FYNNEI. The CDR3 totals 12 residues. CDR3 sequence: CASSRADYEQYV. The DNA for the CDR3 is TGTGCCAGCAGTAGGGCCGACTACGAGCAGTACGTC.

The CDR3 coding sequence is TGTGCCAGCAGCCCTTCGGGTTACCAAGAGACCCAGTACTTC. Amino acids: CASSPSGYQETQYF. The rearrangement joins TRBV7-3 to TRBJ2-5; no clear D. Deletions cut 5 bases from V and 0 bases from J, with 10 bases between. The germline gives CDR1 SGHTA, CDR2 FQGTGA. The CDR3 contains 14 residues.

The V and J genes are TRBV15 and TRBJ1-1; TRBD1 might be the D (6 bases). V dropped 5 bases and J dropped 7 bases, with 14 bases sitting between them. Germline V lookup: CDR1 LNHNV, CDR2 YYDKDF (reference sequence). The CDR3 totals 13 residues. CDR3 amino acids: CATSPRTDSEAFF. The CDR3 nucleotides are TGTGCCACCAGCCCACGGACAGACAGTGAAGCTTTCTTT.

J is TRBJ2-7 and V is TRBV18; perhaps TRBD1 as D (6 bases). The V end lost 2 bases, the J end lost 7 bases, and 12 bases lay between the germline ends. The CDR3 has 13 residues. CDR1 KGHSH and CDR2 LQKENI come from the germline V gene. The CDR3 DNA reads TGTGCCAGCTCACCAACAGGGTGGCGGGAGCAGTACTTC. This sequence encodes CASSPTGWREQYF.

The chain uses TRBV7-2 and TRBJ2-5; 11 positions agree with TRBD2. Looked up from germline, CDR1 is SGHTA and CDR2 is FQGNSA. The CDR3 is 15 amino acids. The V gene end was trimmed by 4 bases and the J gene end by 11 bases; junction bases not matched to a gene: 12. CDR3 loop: CASSSTSGSSLGQYF. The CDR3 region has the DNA TGTGCCAGCAGCTCAACTAGCGGGAGTTCTTTGGGGCAGTACTTC.

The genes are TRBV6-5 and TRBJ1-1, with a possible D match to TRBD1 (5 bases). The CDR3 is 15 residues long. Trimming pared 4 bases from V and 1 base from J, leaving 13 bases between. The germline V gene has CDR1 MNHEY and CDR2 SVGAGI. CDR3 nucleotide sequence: TGTGCCAGCAGTTCCCATCAGGGTAGGAACACTGAAGCTTTCTTT. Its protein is CASSSHQGRNTEAFF.

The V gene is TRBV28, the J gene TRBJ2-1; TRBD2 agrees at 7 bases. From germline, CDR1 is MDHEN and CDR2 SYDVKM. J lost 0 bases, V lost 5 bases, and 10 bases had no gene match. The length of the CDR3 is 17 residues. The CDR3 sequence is CASSNFSGPSSYNEQFF. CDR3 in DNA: TGTGCCAGCAGTAATTTTAGCGGGCCTAGCTCCTACAATGAGCAGTTCTTC.